Listed here are 12 T cell receptor beta chains from one sample, sequenced in a study of graft-versus-host responses after intestinal transplantation. Their target antigens are unknown. Profiling relied on immunoSEQ multiplex PCR, and the TCRdb table lists in-frame clones only, not all of them. The sample has about 99,000 clones, 85% to 95% seen once. Sequences were derived from unstimulated CD8+ T cells sorted from spleen or lymph node cells, sampled before transplant. These receptors were collected from a human donor who was the organ donor for an intestinal transplant.

The J gene is TRBJ2-7, the V gene TRBV14; TRBD1 is a possible D gene (6 bases). This CDR3 region has 20 residues. The germline V and J ends were trimmed by 2 bases and 3 bases, with 29 bases remaining between them. In germline, CDR1 is SGHDN, CDR2 FVKESK. DNA for the CDR3: TGTGCCAGCAGCCAATTCCTAAGACAGGCAAAGGGGTCACAAGACTACGAGCAGTACTTC. Encoded protein: CASSQFLRQAKGSQDYEQYF.

The chain uses TRBV28 and TRBJ2-2, with a tentative D call TRBD1 (6 bases). CDR1 is MDHEN, CDR2 SYDVKM, per germline. V dropped 5 bases and J dropped 5 bases, with 9 bases sitting between them. The CDR3 is 13 residues long. The CDR3 loop is CASSHRDTGELFF. The CDR3 DNA follows: TGTGCCAGCAGTCACAGGGATACCGGGGAGCTGTTTTTT.

The V call is TRBV7-8, the J call TRBJ2-7, with TRBD2 matching 12 bases. This CDR3 spans 16 amino acids. V trimming: 4 bases; J trimming: 5 bases; junction bases outside the gene matches: 9. Germline V gene sequence: CDR1 SGHVS, CDR2 FQNEAQ. CDR3 sequence (DNA): TGTGCCAGCAGCTCCCGGTCTAGCGGGGGGGCCGACGAGCAGTACTTC. Protein product: CASSSRSSGGADEQYF.

The J gene is TRBJ2-1, the V gene TRBV6-1; D is possibly TRBD2 (7 bases). The V end lost 2 bases, the J end lost 8 bases, and 25 bases lay between the germline ends. The germline V gene has CDR1 MNHNS and CDR2 SASEGT. The CDR3 runs to 18 residues. CDR3 loop: CASSEPAGRGLISYEQFF. The DNA for the CDR3 is TGTGCCAGCAGTGAACCCGCGGGGAGGGGGTTGATTTCATATGAGCAGTTCTTC.

This chain links TRBV4-2 with TRBJ2-7, with TRBD2 matching over 14 bases. V was pared by 0 bases and J by 4 bases, with 2 bases of the junction left unmatched. In germline, CDR1 is LGHNA, CDR2 YNFKEQ. The CDR3 length is 16 residues. The CDR3 loop is CASSQDGLAGGYEQYF. As DNA, the CDR3 is TGTGCCAGCAGCCAAGATGGACTAGCGGGGGGTTACGAGCAGTACTTC.

The chain uses TRBV5-6 and TRBJ2-7, with unresolved D. CDR3 length: 12 residues. In germline, CDR1 is SGHDT, CDR2 YYEEEE. Trimming left V 1 base short and J 6 bases short, with 8 bases between. CDR3 in amino acids: CASSLSTAEQYF. Here the CDR3 DNA reads TGTGCCAGCAGCTTGAGCACAGCCGAGCAGTACTTC.

V usage is TRBV27 and J usage is TRBJ2-7; D remains ambiguous. Germline V gene lookup returns CDR1 MNHEY and CDR2 SMNVEV (reference sequence). V was trimmed by 8 bases and J by 2 bases, leaving 19 bases between them. The CDR3 contains 15 residues. CDR3 sequence reads: CASGTWALDTYEQYF. CDR3 sequence (DNA): TGTGCCAGCGGAACATGGGCTCTGGATACCTACGAGCAGTACTTC.

The CDR3 coding sequence is TGCGCCAGCAGCCTCCAGCGGGGCCTCTACGAGCAGTACTTC. It yields the protein CASSLQRGLYEQYF. This sequence joins TRBV4-1 and TRBJ2-7; 7 positions match TRBD2. The CDR3 has 14 residues. Germline loops: CDR1 MGHRA, CDR2 YSYEKL. Germline trimming cut 4 bases from V and 3 bases from J; bases unmatched to any gene: 6.

The CDR3 DNA is TGTGCCAGCAGCTACAGGGAGAACACTGAAGCTTTCTTT. The encoded protein is CASSYRENTEAFF. V gene TRBV27 combines with J gene TRBJ1-1; D is possibly TRBD1 (6 bases). The CDR3 has 13 residues. CDR1 and CDR2 from the germline V gene are MNHEY and SMNVEV (reference sequence). V was trimmed by 6 bases and J by 1 base, leaving 9 bases between them.

The CDR3, as DNA: TGCGCCAGCACCGACAGGGACACTGAAGCTTTCTTT. This encodes CASTDRDTEAFF. V usage is TRBV5-1 and J usage is TRBJ1-1; 7 bases are shared with TRBD1. This CDR3 comprises 12 residues. Germline CDR1 reads SGHRS; CDR2 reads YFSETQ. V lost 6 bases to trimming and J lost 3 bases; unmatched junction nucleotides: 2.

This clone has only a few counts. The chain employs TRBV5-6 and TRBJ2-7, with D tentatively TRBD1 (5 bases). Trimming took 4 bases from V and 3 from J, leaving 8 bases between them. CDR3 length equals 12 residues. The germline gives CDR1 SGHDT, CDR2 YYEEEE. The CDR3 spells CASSLQVYEQYF. The CDR3, as DNA: TGTGCCAGCAGCCTACAGGTCTACGAGCAGTACTTC.

The chain joins TRBV20-1 to TRBJ1-2, with D unclear. Germline V gives CDR1 DFQATT, CDR2 SNEGSKA (reference sequence). V lost 4 bases and J lost 5, with 8 bases in between. The CDR3 consists of 11 residues. The CDR3 DNA is TGCAGTGCTACTTTGGCTTATGGCTACACCTTC. It specifies CSATLAYGYTF.